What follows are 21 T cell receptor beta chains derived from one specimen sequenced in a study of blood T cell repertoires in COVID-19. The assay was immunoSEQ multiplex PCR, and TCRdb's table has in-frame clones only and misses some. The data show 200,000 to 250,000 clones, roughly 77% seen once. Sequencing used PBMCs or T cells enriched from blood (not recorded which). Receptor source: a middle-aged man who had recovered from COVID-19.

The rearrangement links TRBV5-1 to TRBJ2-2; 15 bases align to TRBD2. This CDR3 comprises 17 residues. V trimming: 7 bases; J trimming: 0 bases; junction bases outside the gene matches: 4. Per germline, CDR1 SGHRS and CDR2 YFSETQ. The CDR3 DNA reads TGCGCCAGCCGGGGACTAGCGGGAGGTACGAACACCGGGGAGCTGTTTTTT. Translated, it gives CASRGLAGGTNTGELFF.

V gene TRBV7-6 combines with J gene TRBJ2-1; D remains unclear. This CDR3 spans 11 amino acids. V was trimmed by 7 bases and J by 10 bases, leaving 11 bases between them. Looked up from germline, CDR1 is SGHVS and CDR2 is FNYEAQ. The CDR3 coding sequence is TGTGCCAGCATGGGCCCCCGCGAGCAGTTCTTC. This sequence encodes CASMGPREQFF.

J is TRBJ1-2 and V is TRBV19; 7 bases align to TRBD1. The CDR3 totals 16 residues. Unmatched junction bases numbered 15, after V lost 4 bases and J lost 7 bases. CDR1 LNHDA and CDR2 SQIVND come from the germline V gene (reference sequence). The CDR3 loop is CASSKEADRPTGGYTF. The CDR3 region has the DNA TGTGCCAGTAGTAAAGAGGCGGACAGGCCTACCGGTGGCTACACCTTC.

CDR3 sequence: CATQRGWHQPQHF. In DNA form, the CDR3 reads TGTGCCACTCAACGGGGGTGGCACCAGCCCCAGCATTTT. The chain uses TRBV19 and TRBJ1-5; possible D gene TRBD1, 5 bases. Between the trimmed V and J ends, which lost 10 bases and 7 bases, there was a span of 17 bases. In germline, CDR1 is LNHDA, CDR2 SQIVND (reference sequence). This CDR3 comprises 13 residues.

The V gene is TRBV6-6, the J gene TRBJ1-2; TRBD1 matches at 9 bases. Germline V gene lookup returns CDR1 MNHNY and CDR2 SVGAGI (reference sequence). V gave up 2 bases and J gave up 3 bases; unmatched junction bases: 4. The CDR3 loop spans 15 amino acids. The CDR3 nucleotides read TGTGCCAGCAGTTACACGGACAGGGGAGACTATGGCTACACCTTC. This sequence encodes CASSYTDRGDYGYTF.

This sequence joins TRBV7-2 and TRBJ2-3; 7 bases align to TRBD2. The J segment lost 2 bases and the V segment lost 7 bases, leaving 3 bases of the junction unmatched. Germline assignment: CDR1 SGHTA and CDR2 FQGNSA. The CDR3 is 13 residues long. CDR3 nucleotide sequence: TGTGCCAGCACTAGCGGCTACACAGATACGCAGTATTTT. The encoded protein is CASTSGYTDTQYF.

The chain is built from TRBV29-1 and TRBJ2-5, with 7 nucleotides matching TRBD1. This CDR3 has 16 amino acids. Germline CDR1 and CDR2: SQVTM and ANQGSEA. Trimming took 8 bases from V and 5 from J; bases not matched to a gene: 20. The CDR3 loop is CSQPRSYRGTRETQYF. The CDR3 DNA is TGCAGCCAACCGAGGTCATACAGGGGCACAAGGGAGACCCAGTACTTC. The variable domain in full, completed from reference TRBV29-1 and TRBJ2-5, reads SAVISQKPSRDICQRGTSLTIQCQVDSQVTMMFWYRQQPGQSLTLIATANQGSEATYESGFVIDKFPISRPNLTFSTLTVSNMSPEDSSIYLCSQPRSYRGTRETQYFGPGTRLLVL.

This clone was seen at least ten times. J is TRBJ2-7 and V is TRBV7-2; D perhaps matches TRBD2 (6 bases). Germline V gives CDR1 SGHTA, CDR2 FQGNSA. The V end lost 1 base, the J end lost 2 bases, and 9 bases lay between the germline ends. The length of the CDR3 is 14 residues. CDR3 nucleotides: TGTGCCAGCAGCTTAGGTACGGGGGCCTACGAGCAGTACTTC. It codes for CASSLGTGAYEQYF.

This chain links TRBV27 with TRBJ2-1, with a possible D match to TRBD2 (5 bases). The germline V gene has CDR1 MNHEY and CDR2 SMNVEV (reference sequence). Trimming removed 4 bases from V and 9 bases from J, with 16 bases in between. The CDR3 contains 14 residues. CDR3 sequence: CASSSSGRSGEQFF. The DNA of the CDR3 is TGTGCCAGCAGTTCGTCGGGAAGGAGTGGTGAGCAGTTCTTC.

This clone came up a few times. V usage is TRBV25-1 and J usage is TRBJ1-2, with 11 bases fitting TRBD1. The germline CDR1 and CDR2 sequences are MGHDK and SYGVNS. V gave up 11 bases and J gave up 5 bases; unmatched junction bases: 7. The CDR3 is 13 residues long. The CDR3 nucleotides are TGTGCCGCTACCGGGACAGGGGGGTATGGCTACACCTTC. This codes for CAATGTGGYGYTF.

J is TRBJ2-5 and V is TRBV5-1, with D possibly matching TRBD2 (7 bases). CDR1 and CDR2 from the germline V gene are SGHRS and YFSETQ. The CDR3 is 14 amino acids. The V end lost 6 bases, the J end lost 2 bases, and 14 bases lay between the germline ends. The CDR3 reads CASTLQGGQETQYF. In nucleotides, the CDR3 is TGCGCCAGCACTCTACAGGGAGGGCAAGAGACCCAGTACTTC. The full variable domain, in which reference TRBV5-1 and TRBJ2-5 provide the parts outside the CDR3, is KAGVTQTPRYLIKTRGQQVTLSCSPISGHRSVSWYQQTPGQGLQFLFEYFSETQRNKGNFPGRFSGRQFSNSRSEMNVSTLELGDSALYLCASTLQGGQETQYFGPGTRLLVL.

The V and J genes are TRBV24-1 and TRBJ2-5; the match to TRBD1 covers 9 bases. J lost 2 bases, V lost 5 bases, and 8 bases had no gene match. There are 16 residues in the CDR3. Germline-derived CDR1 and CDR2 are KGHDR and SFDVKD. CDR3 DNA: TGTGCCACCAGTGCCCCGGGACAGGGCAATCAAGAGACCCAGTACTTC. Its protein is CATSAPGQGNQETQYF.

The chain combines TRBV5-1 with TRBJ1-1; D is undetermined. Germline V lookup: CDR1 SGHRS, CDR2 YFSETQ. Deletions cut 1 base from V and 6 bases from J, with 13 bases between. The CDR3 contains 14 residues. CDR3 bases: TGCGCCAGCAGCTTGTCGGGGATGAGGGCTGAAGCTTTCTTT. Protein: CASSLSGMRAEAFF.

DNA of the CDR3: TGCGCCAGCAGCCGCCAGGTTGCGGGAGGGCCCTCGCAAGAGACCCAGTACTTC. Its protein is CASSRQVAGGPSQETQYF. V and J are TRBV5-1 and TRBJ2-5; TRBD2 matches at 9 bases. Germline-derived CDR1 and CDR2 are SGHRS and YFSETQ. The CDR3 is 18 residues long. Trimming took 4 bases from V and 2 from J; bases not matched to a gene: 15.

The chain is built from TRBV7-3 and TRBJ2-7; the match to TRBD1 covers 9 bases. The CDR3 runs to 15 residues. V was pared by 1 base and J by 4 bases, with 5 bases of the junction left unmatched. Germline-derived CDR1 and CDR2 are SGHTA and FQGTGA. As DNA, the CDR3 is TGTGCCAGCAGCTTAAACGGGGGACAGGGTTACGAGCAGTACTTC. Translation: CASSLNGGQGYEQYF.

The CDR3 coding sequence is TGTGCCAGCTCACCAAGACGGGAGGGCCCTACCGGGGAGCTGTTTTTT. This sequence encodes CASSPRREGPTGELFF. The V call is TRBV18, the J call TRBJ2-2; 8 bases align to TRBD2. CDR1 KGHSH and CDR2 LQKENI come from the germline V gene. This CDR3 spans 16 amino acids. V lost 2 bases, J lost 5 bases, and 7 bases stayed unmatched. The full variable domain, in which reference TRBV18 and TRBJ2-2 provide the parts outside the CDR3, is NAGVMQNPRHLVRRRGQEARLRCSPMKGHSHVYWYRQLPEEGLKFMVYLQKENIIDESGMPKERFSAEFPKEGPSILRIQQVVRGDSAAYFCASSPRREGPTGELFFGEGSRLTVL.

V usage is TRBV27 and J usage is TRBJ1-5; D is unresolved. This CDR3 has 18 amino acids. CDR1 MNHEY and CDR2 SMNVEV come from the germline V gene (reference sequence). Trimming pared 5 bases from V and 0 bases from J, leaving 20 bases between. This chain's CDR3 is CASSPASPRSHSNQPQHF. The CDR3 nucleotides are TGTGCCAGCAGTCCCGCCTCACCGAGGAGTCATAGCAATCAGCCCCAGCATTTT.

The CDR3 region is CASSVGGLAGGTDTQYF. In DNA, the CDR3 is TGTGCCAGCAGCGTGGGAGGACTAGCGGGAGGCACAGATACGCAGTATTTT. This chain connects TRBV5-4 to TRBJ2-3, with 13 bases aligning to TRBD2. The germline V gene encodes CDR1 SGHNT and CDR2 YYREEE (reference sequence). The CDR3 runs 17 residues. V lost 4 bases to trimming and J lost 1 base; unmatched junction nucleotides: 6.

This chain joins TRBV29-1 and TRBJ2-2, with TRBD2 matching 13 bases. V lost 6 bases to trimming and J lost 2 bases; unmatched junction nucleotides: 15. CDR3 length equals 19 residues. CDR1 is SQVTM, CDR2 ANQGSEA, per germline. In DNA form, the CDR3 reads TGCAGCGTCGCCAAAGGACTACTAGCGGGAGGGCTCAACACCGGGGAGCTGTTTTTT. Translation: CSVAKGLLAGGLNTGELFF.

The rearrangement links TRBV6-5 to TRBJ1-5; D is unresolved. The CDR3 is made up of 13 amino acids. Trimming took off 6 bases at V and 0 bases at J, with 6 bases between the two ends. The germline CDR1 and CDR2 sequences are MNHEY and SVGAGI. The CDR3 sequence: CASSRSSNQPQHF. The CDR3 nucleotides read TGTGCCAGCAGCCGGAGTAGCAATCAGCCCCAGCATTTT.

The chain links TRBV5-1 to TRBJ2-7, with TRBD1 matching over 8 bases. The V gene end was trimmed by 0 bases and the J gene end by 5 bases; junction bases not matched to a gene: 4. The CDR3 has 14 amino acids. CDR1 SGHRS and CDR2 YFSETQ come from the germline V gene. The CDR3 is CASSLVQGGDEQYF. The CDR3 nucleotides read TGCGCCAGCAGCTTGGTACAGGGGGGCGACGAGCAGTACTTC.